The 19 T cell receptor beta chains below come from one sample, sequenced in a study of control samples from healthy donors and cancer patients. The assay was immunoSEQ multiplex PCR, and TCRdb's table has in-frame clones only and misses some. The table has around 190,000 clones, about 90% seen once. The source material was blood. The receptors come from a woman between 50 and 59 years old in good health.

The chain couples TRBV4-3 to TRBJ1-1, with D unclear. Germline V gives CDR1 LGHNA, CDR2 YSLEER. V lost 3 bases and J 1 base, leaving 12 bases between the germline ends. The length of the CDR3 is 15 residues. The CDR3, as DNA: TGCGCCAGCAGCCAGCGGATTTTGGGGAACACTGAAGCTTTCTTT. Its protein is CASSQRILGNTEAFF.

The V call is TRBV24-1, the J call TRBJ1-1; maybe TRBD1 (5 bases). The V end lost 4 bases, the J end lost 3 bases, and 11 bases lay between the germline ends. CDR1 and CDR2 (germline): KGHDR, SFDVKD. The CDR3 has 14 amino acids. In DNA, the CDR3 is TGTGCCACCAGTGAGCCAGGGAGGGACACTGAAGCTTTCTTT. Translating it yields CATSEPGRDTEAFF.

In the case of this clone: Distinct nucleotide sequences in the sample also encode this CDR3. The chain is built from TRBV4-1 and TRBJ1-1; D unclear. CDR3 size: 19 residues. Germline CDR1 and CDR2: MGHRA and YSYEKL. With 1 base removed from V and 4 bases from J, the gap between germline ends came to 25 bases. CDR3 sequence reads: CASSQGGLRSGSRSTEAFF. As DNA, the CDR3 is TGCGCCAGCAGCCAAGGTGGATTGAGGTCGGGGAGCCGGAGCACTGAAGCTTTCTTT.

This clone was counted once. The CDR3 reads CASSVPRVVAGRYGYTF. In nucleotides, the CDR3 is TGTGCCAGCAGCGTACCCCGGGTGGTGGCAGGACGGTATGGCTACACCTTC. The chain is built from TRBV7-2 and TRBJ1-2; no definite D call. The V gene lost 5 bases and the J gene lost 5 bases, with 24 bases spanning the gap. This CDR3 region has 17 residues. Germline values: CDR1 SGHTA, CDR2 FQGNSA.

The rearrangement links TRBV28 to TRBJ2-7; 12 bases map to TRBD2. The germline V gene has CDR1 MDHEN and CDR2 SYDVKM. This CDR3 has 13 amino acids. Unmatched junction bases numbered 8, after V lost 8 bases and J lost 9 bases. The CDR3 DNA is TGTGCCAGCCGACTAGCGGGAGTGGGAGTGCAGTACTTC. Translation: CASRLAGVGVQYF.

There are a few counts of this clone. J is TRBJ1-2 and V is TRBV7-9; no definite D call. The CDR3 consists of 13 residues. V gave up 4 bases and J gave up 4 bases, with 10 bases separating them. Germline values: CDR1 SEHNR, CDR2 FQNEAQ (reference sequence). CDR3 in amino acids: CASSSAGGYGYTF. In DNA form, the CDR3 reads TGTGCCAGCAGCTCGGCAGGAGGCTATGGCTACACCTTC.

This chain links TRBV7-9 with TRBJ2-7; possibly TRBD1 or TRBD2 for D (5 bases each). This CDR3 is built from 16 residues. CDR1 is SEHNR and CDR2 is FQNEAQ in the germline V gene (reference sequence). V was shortened by 5 bases and J by 4 bases, with 21 bases between the two germline ends. The CDR3 sequence: CASSPGGTSTSYEQYF. The CDR3 coding sequence is TGTGCCAGCAGCCCTGGGGGAACTTCGACTTCGTACGAGCAGTACTTC.

Details on this clone: One end of the junction is discordant with germline, which a read error may explain. This chain uses TRBV7-7 with TRBJ2-7; a possible D gene is TRBD2 (6 bases). Germline assignment: CDR1 SSHAT and CDR2 FNYEAQ (reference sequence). The CDR3 is 14 amino acids. CDR3 in amino acids: CASSLASGYYEQYF. The CDR3 nucleotides read TGTGCTAGCAGCTTAGCCAGCGGGTACTACGAGCAGTACTTC.

The genes are TRBV2 and TRBJ2-3; D gene uncertain. Deletions cut 4 bases from V and 3 bases from J, with 14 bases between. The CDR3 is made up of 15 amino acids. CDR1 is SNHLY and CDR2 is FYNNEI in the germline V gene. The CDR3 is CASSVPGPGTDTQYF. CDR3 bases: TGTGCCAGCAGTGTCCCCGGCCCTGGGACAGATACGCAGTATTTT. The whole variable domain, filled in from reference TRBV2 and TRBJ2-3, reads EPEVTQTPSHQVTQMGQEVILRCVPISNHLYFYWYRQILGQKVEFLVSFYNNEISEKSEIFDDQFSVERPDGSNFTLKIRSTKLEDSAMYFCASSVPGPGTDTQYFGPGTRLTVL.

The chain combines TRBV3-1 (or the pseudogene TRBV3-2) with TRBJ1-5; 8 nucleotides align to TRBD1. Germline CDR1 reads LGHDT; CDR2 reads YNNKEL (reference sequence). This CDR3 spans 14 amino acids. J lost 6 bases, V lost 5 bases, and 6 bases had no gene match. The CDR3 spells CASSIGQGPQPQHF. The CDR3 DNA is TGTGCCAGCAGCATCGGACAGGGACCTCAGCCCCAGCATTTT.

V is TRBV7-9 and J is TRBJ2-1; no reliable D call. The V end was cut by 8 bases, the J end by 8 bases, with 10 bases between. The CDR3 consists of 11 residues. From germline, CDR1 is SEHNR and CDR2 FQNEAQ (reference sequence). Written as DNA, the CDR3 is TGTGCCAGCCGCTCGGGCTATGAGCAGTTCTTC. This translates into CASRSGYEQFF.

The rearrangement joins TRBV13 to TRBJ2-3, with 10 bases lining up with TRBD2. The CDR3 covers 13 residues. Germline V gives CDR1 PRHDT, CDR2 FYEKMQ (reference sequence). The V segment lost 9 bases and the J segment 5 bases; nucleotides outside the gene matches: 5. The CDR3 DNA is TGTGCCAGTAAGCGGGAGGGCCTAGATACGCAGTATTTT. This gives the protein CASKREGLDTQYF.

The gene calls are TRBV29-1 and TRBJ1-2; maybe TRBD1 (5 bases). V was cut by 4 bases and J by 7 bases, with 13 bases left in between. Looked up from germline, CDR1 is SQVTM and CDR2 is ANQGSEA. The CDR3 extends over 12 amino acids. The CDR3 nucleotides are TGCAGCGTTGGGGACTGGGCGGGTGGCTACACCTTC. This sequence encodes CSVGDWAGGYTF.

The rearrangement links TRBV15 to TRBJ1-2; TRBD1 aligns across 7 bases. Trimming at V came to 4 bases and at J to 3 bases, leaving 5 bases not matched to a gene. The CDR3 extends over 14 amino acids. Per germline, CDR1 LNHNV and CDR2 YYDKDF (reference sequence). CDR3 sequence reads: CATSIPGGDYGYTF. The CDR3 region has the DNA TGTGCCACCAGCATCCCAGGGGGAGACTATGGCTACACCTTC.

The rearrangement uses TRBV7-3 and TRBJ2-5; the D gene is possibly TRBD1 (6 bases). Germline V gene data show CDR1 as SGHTA and CDR2 as FQGTGA. The CDR3 sequence is 16 residues long. Trimming left V 1 base short and J 3 bases short, with 15 bases between. As DNA, the CDR3 is TGTGCCAGCAGCTTAAGGGGGCGTCCCGGAGAAGAGACCCAGTACTTC. It is translated as CASSLRGRPGEETQYF.

A single count supports this clone. This chain connects TRBV6-5 to TRBJ1-1; D not certain. The CDR3 consists of 12 residues. Germline lookup yields CDR1 MNHEY and CDR2 SVGAGI. With 7 bases removed from V and 4 bases from J, the gap between germline ends came to 10 bases. CDR3 sequence reads: CASNPPATEAFF. CDR3 bases: TGTGCCAGCAACCCACCTGCCACTGAAGCTTTCTTT.

The chain uses TRBV4-3 and TRBJ2-1, with 9 bases matching TRBD1. This CDR3 has 15 amino acids. Germline V gene lookup returns CDR1 LGHNA and CDR2 YSLEER. Losses at the gene ends were 3 bases for V and 2 bases for J; bases not matched to a gene: 2. CDR3 nucleotide sequence: TGCGCCAGCAGCCACGGACAGGGGCCCTACAATGAGCAGTTCTTC. Translating gives CASSHGQGPYNEQFF.

The rearrangement uses TRBV3-1 (or the pseudogene TRBV3-2) and TRBJ1-6; no reliable D call. The length of the CDR3 is 14 residues. Trimming shortened V by 3 bases and J by 6 bases, and 9 bases separated the two germline ends. The V gene's germline CDR1 is LGHDT and CDR2 YNNKEL (reference sequence). This chain's CDR3 is CASSQGIPNSPLHF. The CDR3 DNA follows: TGTGCCAGCAGCCAGGGAATACCTAATTCACCCCTCCACTTT.

This chain links TRBV5-1 with TRBJ1-2, with 11 positions matching TRBD1. The V and J ends lost 4 bases and 1 base, in that order; junction bases with no gene match: 3. Germline loops: CDR1 SGHRS, CDR2 YFSETQ. This CDR3 has 15 residues. CDR3 in amino acids: CASSLDRGLNYGYTF. The CDR3 nucleotides read TGCGCCAGCAGCCTGGACAGGGGGCTTAACTATGGCTACACCTTC.